Detailed here is one T cell receptor (beta chain). The junction departs from the called germline gene at one end, perhaps through a read error. This sample stems from a study of blood T cell repertoires in COVID-19. For the study at large: Some COVID-19 samples were acute and others convalescent; all came from the United States, Italy and Spain. PBMCs, B-cell-depleted T cells, or T cells provided the cDNA or gDNA that made up the material.

The CDR3 extends over 16 amino acids. Germline lookup yields CDR1 SGHVS and CDR2 FQNEAQ. Methods used by the authors: Counts of nucleated cells, estimated from reference gene primer amplification, were obtained. Data came from immunoSEQ multiplex PCR; TCRdb stores just in-frame clones and leaves some out. That table supplies the V and J calls and clone size; D and trimming were determined from the DNA. The table includes about 400,000 clones, roughly 90% detected once. The sequenced material came from peripheral blood. This receptor was obtained from a man aged 35 to 55 with acute or convalescent COVID-19. The chain is built from TRBV7-8 and TRBJ2-1, with 14 bases that match TRBD2. CDR3 coding DNA: TGTGCCAGCAGCCCAGAAGCCGGGACTAGCGGGAGTCTCGTGATCTTC. This translates into CASSPEAGTSGSLVIF.